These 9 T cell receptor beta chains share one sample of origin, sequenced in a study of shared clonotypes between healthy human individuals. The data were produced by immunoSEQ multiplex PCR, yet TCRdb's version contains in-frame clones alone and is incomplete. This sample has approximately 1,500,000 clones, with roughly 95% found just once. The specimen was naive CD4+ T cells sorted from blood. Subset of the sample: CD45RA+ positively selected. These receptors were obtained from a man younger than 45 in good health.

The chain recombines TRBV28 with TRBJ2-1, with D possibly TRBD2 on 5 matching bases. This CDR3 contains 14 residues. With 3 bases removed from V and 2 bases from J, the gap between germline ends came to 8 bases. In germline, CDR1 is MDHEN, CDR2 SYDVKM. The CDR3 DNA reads TGTGCCAGCAGTTTCACGGGGACCTACAATGAGCAGTTCTTC. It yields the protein CASSFTGTYNEQFF.

The CDR3 DNA sequence: TGCGCCAGCAGCTGGGGACTAGCGGAGGTCTCCTACGAGCAGTACTTC. It translates to CASSWGLAEVSYEQYF. The chain carries TRBV5-1 and TRBJ2-7, with 11 bases aligning to TRBD2. This CDR3 comprises 16 residues. J gave up 0 bases and V 3 bases, and 5 bases lay outside the gene matches. Germline CDR1 reads SGHRS; CDR2 reads YFSETQ.

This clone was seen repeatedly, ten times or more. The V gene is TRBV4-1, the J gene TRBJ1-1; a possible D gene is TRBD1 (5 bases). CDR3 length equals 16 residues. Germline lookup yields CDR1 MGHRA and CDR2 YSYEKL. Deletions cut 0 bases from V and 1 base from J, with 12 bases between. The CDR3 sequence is CASSQDFGHPNTEAFF. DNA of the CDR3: TGCGCCAGCAGCCAAGATTTCGGACACCCGAACACTGAAGCTTTCTTT.

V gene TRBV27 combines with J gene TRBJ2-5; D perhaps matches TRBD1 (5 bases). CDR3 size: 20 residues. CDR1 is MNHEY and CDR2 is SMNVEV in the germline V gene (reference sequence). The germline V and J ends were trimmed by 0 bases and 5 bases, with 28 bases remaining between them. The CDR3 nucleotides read TGTGCCAGCAGTTTATCGAACGCCTCTAGATTCCGCTGGAGACAGGAGACCCAGTACTTC. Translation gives CASSLSNASRFRWRQETQYF.

The CDR3 bases are TGTGCCAGCTCTCCGCCCGTTGGGGCGACGAACTACAATGAGCAGTTCTTC. Amino acid sequence: CASSPPVGATNYNEQFF. This chain links TRBV18 with TRBJ2-1; D is possibly TRBD1 (5 bases). V gave up 6 bases and J gave up 3 bases, with 21 bases separating them. The CDR3 is 17 amino acids. Looked up from germline, CDR1 is KGHSH and CDR2 is LQKENI.

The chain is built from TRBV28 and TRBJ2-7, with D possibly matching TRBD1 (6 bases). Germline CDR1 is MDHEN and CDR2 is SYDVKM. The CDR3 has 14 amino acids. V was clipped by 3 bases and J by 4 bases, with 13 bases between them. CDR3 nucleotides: TGTGCCAGCAGTTTTGGGGGCACCCTATACGAGCAGTACTTC. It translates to CASSFGGTLYEQYF.

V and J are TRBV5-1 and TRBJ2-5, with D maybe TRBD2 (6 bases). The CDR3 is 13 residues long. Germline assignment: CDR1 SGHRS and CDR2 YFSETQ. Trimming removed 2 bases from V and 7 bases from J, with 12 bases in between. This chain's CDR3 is CASSFGQEGTQYF. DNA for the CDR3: TGCGCCAGCAGCTTTGGGCAGGAGGGGACCCAGTACTTC.

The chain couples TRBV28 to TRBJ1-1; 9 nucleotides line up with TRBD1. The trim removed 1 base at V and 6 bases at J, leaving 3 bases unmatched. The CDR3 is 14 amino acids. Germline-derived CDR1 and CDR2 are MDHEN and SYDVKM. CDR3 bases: TGTGCCAGCAGTTTATACAGGGGGCAGCCTGAAGCTTTCTTT. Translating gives CASSLYRGQPEAFF.

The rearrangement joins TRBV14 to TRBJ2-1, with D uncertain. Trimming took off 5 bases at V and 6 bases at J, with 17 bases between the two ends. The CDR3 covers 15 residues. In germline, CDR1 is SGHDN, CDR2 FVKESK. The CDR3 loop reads CASSAGPIIGNEQFF. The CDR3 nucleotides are TGTGCCAGCAGCGCCGGGCCCATAATAGGCAATGAGCAGTTCTTC.